The sequence of this TCR beta chain was determined in a study of control samples from healthy donors and cancer patients. Only in-frame clones appear in the TCRdb table, and some are missing; sequencing was by immunoSEQ multiplex PCR. This sample yields about 140,000 clones, of which about 90% are seen a single time; 7.1% belongs to the top ten. The CDR3 has 18 amino acids. V lost 0 bases to trimming and J lost 0 bases; unmatched junction nucleotides: 7. Per germline, CDR1 SGHRS and CDR2 YFSETQ. This receptor was identified in a young man in good health. This chain joins TRBV5-1 and TRBJ2-1, with 9 bases identical to TRBD2. The specimen was blood. CDR3 DNA: TGCGCCAGCAGCTTGGTACCTAGCGGGGCCCGCTCCTACAATGAGCAGTTCTTC. Translated: CASSLVPSGARSYNEQFF.